This T cell receptor (beta chain) comes out of a study of blood T cell repertoires in COVID-19. Study-level background: COVID-19 samples collected from the United States, Italy and Spain covered acute and convalescent phases.

The data were produced by immunoSEQ multiplex PCR, yet TCRdb's version contains in-frame clones alone and is incomplete. The data contain 300,000 to 400,000 clones, approximately 81% of them singletons. The sequenced material came from PBMCs or T cells enriched from blood (not recorded which). The receptor's source is a woman aged 30 to 39 who had been exposed to COVID-19.

CDR3 region: CARSSRTGLNYGYTF. The CDR3 DNA reads as TGTGCCAGAAGCTCCCGGACAGGGTTAAACTATGGCTACACCTTC. The V call is TRBV5-3, the J call TRBJ1-2; 8 nucleotides align to TRBD1. TRBV5-3 is treated as an ORF (open reading frame) with a function not yet certain. J was trimmed by 2 bases and V by 3 bases; bases with no gene match: 6. This CDR3 has 15 amino acids.